Presented here are 13 T cell receptor beta chains from one specimen sequenced in a study of vaccination effects on CD4 cells after COVID-19. Data came from immunoSEQ multiplex PCR; TCRdb stores just in-frame clones and leaves some out. The data hold 55,000 or so clones, with around three quarters observed a single time. These receptors are not linked to any known antigen. Sequencing was preceded by expansion of antigen-specific CD4+ T cells with viral peptide pools in the ViraFEST assay. Upon completion of around ten days in culture, CD4+ T cells were isolated. The person's infection with SARS-CoV-2, confirmed by PCR, took place between March and December 2020. The sequenced sample was CD4+ T cells from PBMCs cultured with HIV peptides, obtained before COVID-19 vaccination. The subset is: HIV-1 Nef peptide pool negative control/reference culture. These TCRs come from a human donor who had a prior SARS-CoV-2 infection.

V gene TRBV6-2 or TRBV6-3 combines with J gene TRBJ2-3, with D maybe TRBD1 (6 bases). The CDR3 consists of 15 residues. The germline gives CDR1 MNHEY, CDR2 SVGEGT. V was cut by 2 bases and J by 6 bases, with 15 bases left in between. This chain's CDR3 is CASSYRDTLIDTQYF. In DNA, the CDR3 is TGTGCCAGCAGTTACAGGGACACCCTCATTGATACGCAGTATTTT.

This clone appeared a single time. The chain carries TRBV10-2 and TRBJ1-1, with TRBD1 matching over 7 bases. Germline CDR1 and CDR2: WSHSY and SAAADI. The CDR3 contains 13 residues. J was trimmed by 8 bases and V by 8 bases; bases with no gene match: 11. The chain's CDR3 is CASGGQAALEAFF. DNA of the CDR3: TGCGCCAGCGGAGGACAGGCCGCCCTCGAAGCTTTCTTT.

The chain has TRBV5-4 and TRBJ2-3; 8 bases map to TRBD2. There are 15 residues in the CDR3. The J segment lost 5 bases and the V segment lost 4 bases, leaving 9 bases of the junction unmatched. Germline V gene sequence: CDR1 SGHNT, CDR2 YYREEE (reference sequence). The CDR3 coding sequence is TGTGCCAGCAGCACGGGGGGGGCGCAACGAGATACGCAGTATTTT. Its translation: CASSTGGAQRDTQYF.

This rearrangement joins TRBV11-3 to TRBJ2-3; 9 bases are a match to TRBD2. Germline V gene sequence: CDR1 SGHNT, CDR2 YENEEA. V trimming: 5 bases; J trimming: 4 bases; junction bases outside the gene matches: 4. This CDR3 region has 14 residues. CDR3 bases: TGTGCCAGCAGCCCAGCGGGAGGCTCAGATACGCAGTATTTT. It is translated as CASSPAGGSDTQYF.

This chain connects TRBV2 to TRBJ2-2, with D possibly TRBD2 on 6 matching bases. The CDR3 runs 13 residues. V was cut by 7 bases and J by 9 bases, with 15 bases left in between. Germline V gives CDR1 SNHLY, CDR2 FYNNEI. Here the CDR3 reads CASTSWGDRELFF. CDR3 sequence (DNA): TGTGCCAGCACCTCGTGGGGGGACCGGGAGCTGTTTTTT.

The chain employs TRBV19 and TRBJ2-7; 7 nucleotides line up with TRBD2. Trimming removed 3 bases from V and 5 bases from J; junction bases left unmatched: 10. This CDR3 contains 15 residues. CDR1 is LNHDA and CDR2 is SQIVND in the germline V gene (reference sequence). The CDR3 spells CASSIWGEGFNEQYF. The CDR3 nucleotides read TGTGCCAGTAGTATTTGGGGGGAGGGTTTCAACGAGCAGTACTTC.

This clone was seen just once. The junction departs from germline at one end; a sequencing error may be responsible. The V and J genes are TRBV6-1 and TRBJ1-1, with D perhaps TRBD1 (5 bases). The germline V gene encodes CDR1 MNHNS and CDR2 SASEGT. The CDR3 is made up of 12 amino acids. CDR3 bases: TGTGCCAGCAGGGAAGGGGCTAGGGAAGCTTTCTTT. Translating it yields CASREGAREAFF.

The chain links TRBV19 to TRBJ1-4; TRBD1 aligns across 8 bases. This CDR3 has 14 residues. Looked up from germline, CDR1 is LNHDA and CDR2 is SQIVND (reference sequence). The ends lost 7 bases at V and 3 bases at J; junction bases unmatched: 4. The CDR3 DNA reads TGTGCCAGTACCCCGGACAGGGCTAATGAAAAACTGTTTTTT. Its translation is CASTPDRANEKLFF.

The chain is built from TRBV3-1 (or the pseudogene TRBV3-2) and TRBJ1-2; no clear D gene. CDR1 is LGHDT and CDR2 is YNNKEL in the germline V gene (reference sequence). The CDR3 has 16 amino acids. V lost 3 bases and J 0 bases, leaving 14 bases between the germline ends. CDR3 sequence reads: CASSQSGLLSNYGYTF. DNA for the CDR3: TGTGCCAGCAGCCAGTCGGGCCTACTATCTAACTATGGCTACACCTTC.

The chain recombines TRBV5-4 with TRBJ2-3, with unresolved D. The V and J ends lost 2 bases and 0 bases respectively, with 4 bases between them. The CDR3 runs to 13 residues. Germline V CDR1 and CDR2: SGHNT, YYREEE (reference sequence). CDR3 coding DNA: TGTGCCAGCAGCTTTTGGAGCACAGATACGCAGTATTTT. Residues: CASSFWSTDTQYF. Looking up the rest from reference TRBV5-4 and TRBJ2-3 gives the full variable domain: ETGVTQSPTHLIKTRGQQVTLRCSSQSGHNTVSWYQQALGQGPQFIFQYYREEENGRGNFPPRFSGLQFPNYSSELNVNALELDDSALYLCASSFWSTDTQYFGPGTRLTVL.

The rearrangement uses TRBV2 and TRBJ2-5, with 7 positions matching TRBD1. This CDR3 has 14 residues. The junction had 17 bases not matched to a gene; V was cut back by 11 bases and J by 8 bases. Germline CDR1 SNHLY, CDR2 FYNNEI. This CDR3 reads CAGRRDRTARTQYF. The CDR3 DNA sequence: TGTGCCGGTCGACGGGACAGAACTGCACGAACCCAGTACTTC.

There are a few counts of this clone. V gene TRBV23-1 combines with J gene TRBJ2-1, with no clear D. TRBV23-1 is filed as an ORF, its function uncertain. This CDR3 has 13 residues. Trimming took off 1 base at V and 8 bases at J, with 9 bases between the two ends. CDR3: CASSQLFIHEQFF. The CDR3 DNA reads as TGCGCCAGCAGTCAATTGTTCATTCATGAGCAGTTCTTC.

This chain links TRBV5-1 with TRBJ1-1; D unclear. The germline V gene encodes CDR1 SGHRS and CDR2 YFSETQ. V was trimmed by 4 bases and J by 2 bases, leaving 12 bases between them. The length of the CDR3 is 14 residues. The CDR3 loop reads CASSPQIPNTEAFF. CDR3 nucleotides: TGCGCCAGCAGCCCACAGATCCCTAACACTGAAGCTTTCTTT.